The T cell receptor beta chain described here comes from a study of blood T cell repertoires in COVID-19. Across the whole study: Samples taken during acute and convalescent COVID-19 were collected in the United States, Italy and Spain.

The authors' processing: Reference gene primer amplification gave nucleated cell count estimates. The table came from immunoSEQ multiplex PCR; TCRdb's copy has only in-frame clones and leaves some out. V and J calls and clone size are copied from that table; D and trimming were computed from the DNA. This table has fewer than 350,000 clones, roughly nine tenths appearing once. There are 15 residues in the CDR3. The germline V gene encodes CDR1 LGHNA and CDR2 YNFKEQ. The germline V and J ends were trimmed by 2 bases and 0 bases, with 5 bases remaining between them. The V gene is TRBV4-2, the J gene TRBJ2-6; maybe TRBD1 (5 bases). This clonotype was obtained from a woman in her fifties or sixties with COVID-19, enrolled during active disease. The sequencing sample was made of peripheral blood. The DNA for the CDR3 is TGTGCCAGCAGCCAAACAGGCTCTGGGGCCAACGTCCTGACTTTC. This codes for CASSQTGSGANVLTF.